This TCR beta chain was sequenced during a study of T cell repertoires in cytomegalovirus infection. Study overall: It can be stated that public TCR beta signatures indicated CMV infection as well as a matching HLA type.

This clonotype was seen a handful of times. Its antigen is as yet unknown. Germline V gene data show CDR1 as GTSNPN and CDR2 as SVGIG (reference sequence). This CDR3 contains 12 residues. Study-level results: Across the ex vivo response, the dominant clonotypes were HLA-C-restricted CMV-specific TCR beta clonotypes. Frequencies of public TCR beta families were cumulated, and this identified carriers of CMV plus the relevant HLA.

TCRdb itself ran the reads through MiXCR, one entry per CDR3 protein. This sample has around 490,000 distinct CDR3 sequences, with less than 30% found just once. V and J are TRBV30 and TRBJ1-2, with D possibly being TRBD1 (5 bases). The TCR sequence derives from a human donor in good health (CMV status not recorded). Some clones in this sample may be carry-over from other donors' samples. Sequencing was carried out using PBMCs. CDR3 DNA sequence: TGTGCTTCCACCCAGGGTATCTATGGCTACACCTTC. Translated, it gives CASTQGIYGYTF.